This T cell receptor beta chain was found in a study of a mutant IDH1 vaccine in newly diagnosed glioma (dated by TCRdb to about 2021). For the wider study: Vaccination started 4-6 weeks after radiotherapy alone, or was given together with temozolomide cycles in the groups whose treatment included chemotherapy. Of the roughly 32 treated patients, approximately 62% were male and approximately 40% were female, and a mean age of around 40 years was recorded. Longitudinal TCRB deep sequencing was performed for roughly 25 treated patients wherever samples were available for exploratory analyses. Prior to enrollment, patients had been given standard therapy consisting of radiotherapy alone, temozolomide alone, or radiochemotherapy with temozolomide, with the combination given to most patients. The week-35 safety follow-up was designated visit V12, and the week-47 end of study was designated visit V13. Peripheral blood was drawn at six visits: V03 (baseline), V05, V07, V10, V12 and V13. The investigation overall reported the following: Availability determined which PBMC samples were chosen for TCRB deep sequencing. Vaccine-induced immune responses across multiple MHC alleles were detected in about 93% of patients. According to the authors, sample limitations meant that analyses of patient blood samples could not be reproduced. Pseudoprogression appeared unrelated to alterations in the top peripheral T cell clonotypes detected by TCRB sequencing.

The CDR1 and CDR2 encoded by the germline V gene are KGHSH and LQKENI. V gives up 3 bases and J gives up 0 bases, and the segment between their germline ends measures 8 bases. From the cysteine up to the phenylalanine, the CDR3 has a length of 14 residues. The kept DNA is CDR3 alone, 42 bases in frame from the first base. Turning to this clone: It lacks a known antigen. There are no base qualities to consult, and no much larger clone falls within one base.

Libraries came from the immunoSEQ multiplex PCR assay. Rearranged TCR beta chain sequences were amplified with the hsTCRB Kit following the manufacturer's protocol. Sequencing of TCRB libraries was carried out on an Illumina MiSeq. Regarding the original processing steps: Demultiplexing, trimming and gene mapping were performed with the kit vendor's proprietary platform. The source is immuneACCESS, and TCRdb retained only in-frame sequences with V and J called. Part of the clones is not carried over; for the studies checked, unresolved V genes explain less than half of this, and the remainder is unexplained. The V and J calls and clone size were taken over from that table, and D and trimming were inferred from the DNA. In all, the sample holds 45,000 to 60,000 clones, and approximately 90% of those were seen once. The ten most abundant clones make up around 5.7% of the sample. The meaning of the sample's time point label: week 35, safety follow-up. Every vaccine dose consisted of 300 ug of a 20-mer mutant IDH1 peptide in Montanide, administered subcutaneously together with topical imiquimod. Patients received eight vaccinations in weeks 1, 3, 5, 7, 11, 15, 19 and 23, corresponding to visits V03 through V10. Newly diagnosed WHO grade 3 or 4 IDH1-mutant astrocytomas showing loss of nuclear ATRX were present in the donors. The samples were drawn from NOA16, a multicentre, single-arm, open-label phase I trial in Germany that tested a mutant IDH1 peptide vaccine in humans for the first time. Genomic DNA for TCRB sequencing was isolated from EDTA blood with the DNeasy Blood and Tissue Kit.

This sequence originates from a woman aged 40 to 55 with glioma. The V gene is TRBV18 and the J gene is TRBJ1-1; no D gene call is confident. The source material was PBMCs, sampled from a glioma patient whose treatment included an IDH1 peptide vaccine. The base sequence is TGTGCCAGCTCACCCCTGCCCATGAACACTGAAGCTTTCTTT. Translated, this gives CASSPLPMNTEAFF. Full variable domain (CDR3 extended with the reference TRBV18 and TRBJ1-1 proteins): NAGVMQNPRHLVRRRGQEARLRCSPMKGHSHVYWYRQLPEEGLKFMVYLQKENIIDESGMPKERFSAEFPKEGPSILRIQQVVRGDSAAYFCASSPLPMNTEAFFGQGTRLTVV.